What follows describes a single T cell receptor beta chain. What it recognizes is unknown. This record comes from a study of coeliac disease. Study-level findings and limits: Active celiac intraepithelial and lamina propria samples had lower TRB and TRG clonality than control samples. Of coeliac lamina propria samples, about 55% of the 18 held published gliadin-specific TRB sequences, versus 1 of 6 controls.

Measured with immunoSEQ multiplex PCR; TCRdb has only the in-frame clones, and not every one. The data show about 6,700 clones, with 65% to 70% seen just once and about 4.5% held by the top ten. CDR3 length: 14 residues. Germline values: CDR1 ENHRY, CDR2 SYGVKD. V lost 3 bases and J lost 12; bases outside the gene matches: 6. This sequence joins TRBV10-3 and TRBJ2-1, with 12 bases lining up with TRBD2. The material sequenced was lamina propria lymphocytes from the gut. The clonotype was recovered from a woman aged 18-30 years with active celiac disease. The CDR3 is CAISELLAGGGQFF. CDR3 nucleotide sequence: TGTGCCATCAGTGAATTACTAGCGGGAGGTGGGCAGTTCTTC.